A selection of T cell receptor beta chains follows, all from one sample in a study of T cells after yellow fever vaccination. TCRdb re-derived calls from the 5' RACE reads in MiXCR, one entry per CDR3 protein. This sample carries 95,000 to 100,000 distinct CDR3 sequences, under 7% of them seen once, and the ten largest clones take about two fifths. Here the sequenced sample was CD8+ T cells sorted from PBMCs, taken 10 days after the yellow fever booster vaccination. These receptor sequences come from a young man who received the YFV17D yellow fever vaccine. Both conserved end residues are part of each CDR3. A D gene is named only where the DNA matches it firmly. Part of the rows lack a size; the others show once, few, many or a class for expanded clones.

v_call	d_call	j_call	clone_size	cdr3_aa	cdr3_nt
TRBV4-2	NA	TRBJ2-2	many	CASRRLANFQTGELFF	TGTGCCAGCAGACGTCTAGCGAACTTTCAGACCGGGGAGCTGTTTTTT
TRBV5-6	NA	TRBJ2-7	few	CASRRDAVYYEQYF	TGTGCCAGCAGAAGAGACGCGGTCTACTACGAGCAGTACTTC
TRBV29-1	TRBD1	TRBJ2-1	few	CSVVGVDRVNEQFF	TGCAGCGTTGTAGGCGTGGACAGGGTAAATGAGCAGTTCTTC
TRBV7-8	NA	TRBJ2-5	few	CASVGAHPGTPLAAQYF	TGTGCCAGCGTGGGAGCCCATCCTGGGACTCCCCTCGCGGCCCAGTACTTC
TRBV27	TRBD1	TRBJ2-1	many	CASSFGQGSINEQFF	TGTGCCAGCAGTTTTGGACAGGGATCGATCAATGAGCAGTTCTTC
TRBV7-9	NA	TRBJ2-5	NA	CASSFLSLASETQYF	TGTGCCAGCAGCTTTCTCTCGTTGGCCTCAGAGACCCAGTACTTC
TRBV9	NA	TRBJ2-1	NA	CASSVTVLSSYNEQFF	TGTGCCAGCAGCGTAACGGTTCTCAGCTCCTACAATGAGCAGTTCTTC
TRBV7-2	NA	TRBJ2-1	few	CASSLVGGDATPSNEQFF	TGTGCCAGCAGCTTAGTTGGCGGGGACGCCACACCCTCCAATGAGCAGTTCTTC
TRBV7-2	TRBD2	TRBJ2-5	NA	CASSPAPSGGAKTQYF	TGTGCCAGCAGCCCAGCCCCTAGCGGGGGGGCGAAGACCCAGTACTTC
TRBV6-2/TRBV6-3	NA	TRBJ1-6	few	CASSSENSPLHF	TGTGCCAGCAGTTCGGAGAATTCACCCCTCCACTTT
TRBV6-5	NA	TRBJ2-4	many	CASSPVGGRWGNIQYF	TGTGCCAGCAGCCCGGTGGGGGGGCGATGGGGAAACATTCAGTACTTC
TRBV5-5	TRBD1	TRBJ1-1	many	CASSLHPGQGAITEAFF	TGTGCCAGCAGCTTACATCCAGGACAGGGGGCCATCACTGAAGCTTTCTTT
TRBV7-8	TRBD2	TRBJ2-2	NA	CASSRTRLAGGHLPGELFF	TGTGCCAGCAGCCGAACCCGACTAGCGGGGGGCCACCTTCCCGGGGAGCTGTTTTTT
TRBV29-1	NA	TRBJ1-2	few	CSVQGDGYTF	TGCAGCGTGCAAGGAGATGGCTACACCTTC
TRBV7-9	TRBD1	TRBJ1-2	NA	CASSLGQMEGYTF	TGTGCCAGCAGCCTGGGACAGATGGAGGGCTACACCTTC
TRBV6-2/TRBV6-3	TRBD1	TRBJ2-7	NA	CASSYSPDRDHEQYF	TGTGCCAGCAGTTACTCGCCGGACAGGGACCACGAGCAGTACTTC
TRBV27	NA	TRBJ2-1	few	CASSGDDQYDEQFF	TGTGCCAGCAGCGGGGACGACCAATACGATGAGCAGTTCTTC
TRBV7-2	TRBD1	TRBJ2-6	NA	CASSPQGRSGANVLTF	TGTGCCAGCAGTCCACAGGGGCGCTCTGGGGCCAACGTCCTGACTTTC
TRBV10-3	TRBD1	TRBJ1-1	NA	CAISEEGPDRRNTEAFF	TGTGCCATCAGTGAAGAGGGGCCGGACAGGCGAAACACTGAAGCTTTCTTT
TRBV16	NA	TRBJ2-1	NA	CASSQYAESGYNEQFF	TGTGCCAGCAGCCAATATGCGGAGAGTGGGTACAATGAGCAGTTCTTC
TRBV12-3/TRBV12-4	NA	TRBJ1-5	many	CASSLTTSNQPQHF	TGTGCCAGCAGTTTGACGACTAGCAATCAGCCCCAGCATTTT
TRBV5-1	NA	TRBJ2-7	few	CASSRGYEQYF	TGCGCCAGCAGCAGGGGGTACGAGCAGTACTTC
TRBV10-3	NA	TRBJ2-5	few	CAISDSVGAIQETQYF	TGTGCCATCAGTGACTCTGTGGGGGCGATACAAGAGACCCAGTACTTC
TRBV11-2	NA	TRBJ2-4	many	CASSLDRWKQRAKNIQYF	TGTGCCAGCAGCTTAGATCGGTGGAAACAGAGGGCCAAAAACATTCAGTACTTC
TRBV7-6	NA	TRBJ2-3	many	CASSRYGESTDTQYF	TGTGCCAGCAGCAGATACGGGGAGAGCACAGATACGCAGTATTTT
TRBV13	NA	TRBJ2-5	NA	CASSQQGYLGSQETQYF	TGTGCCAGCAGCCAGCAGGGTTACTTAGGATCCCAAGAGACCCAGTACTTC
TRBV29-1	NA	TRBJ1-1	few	CSVSRMNTEAFF	TGCAGCGTTTCAAGAATGAACACTGAAGCTTTCTTT
TRBV19	NA	TRBJ1-4	NA	CASSIRGLEKLFF	TGTGCCAGTAGTATCCGGGGATTGGAAAAACTGTTTTTT
TRBV7-2	NA	TRBJ2-1	many	CASSLAGHGNEQFF	TGTGCCAGCAGCTTAGCGGGGCACGGGAATGAGCAGTTCTTC
TRBV6-5	NA	TRBJ2-7	many	CASSYSQANEQYF	TGTGCCAGCAGTTACTCGCAGGCCAACGAGCAGTACTTC
TRBV27	TRBD1	TRBJ1-1	many	CASTLTGGNTEAFF	TGTGCCAGCACTCTGACAGGGGGAAACACTGAAGCTTTCTTT
TRBV4-2	NA	TRBJ2-5	few	CASSQEFGVETQYF	TGTGCCAGCAGCCAAGAATTTGGTGTAGAGACCCAGTACTTC
TRBV7-9	NA	TRBJ2-1	NA	CASSLRAYDNEQFF	TGTGCCAGCAGCTTACGGGCGTATGACAATGAGCAGTTCTTC
TRBV24-1	TRBD2	TRBJ2-3	NA	CATSDGTSGGDTQYF	TGTGCCACCAGTGATGGGACTAGCGGGGGGGATACGCAGTATTTT
TRBV4-1	NA	TRBJ1-1	NA	CASSQANMPEAFF	TGCGCCAGCAGCCAGGCTAACATGCCGGAAGCTTTCTTT
TRBV12-3/TRBV12-4	NA	TRBJ2-7	many	CASSPPGTSAYEQYF	TGTGCCAGCTCCCCACCGGGGACTTCCGCGTACGAGCAGTACTTC
TRBV5-5	NA	TRBJ2-3	NA	CASSLAPGTSTDTQYF	TGTGCCAGCAGCTTGGCCCCAGGAACTAGCACAGATACGCAGTATTTT
TRBV7-8	NA	TRBJ2-5	few	CASSLDLFSETQYF	TGTGCCAGCAGCTTAGACTTATTCTCGGAGACCCAGTACTTC
TRBV7-2	TRBD2	TRBJ2-3	NA	CASSFPLGLAGGYTDTQYF	TGTGCCAGCAGCTTCCCCTTGGGACTAGCGGGGGGGTACACAGATACGCAGTATTTT
TRBV27	NA	TRBJ2-3	NA	CASQLAPPDTDTQYF	TGTGCCAGCCAGTTAGCCCCCCCCGACACAGATACGCAGTATTTT
TRBV23-1	NA	TRBJ1-1	few	CASSHPNNQNTEAFF	TGCGCCAGCAGTCACCCGAACAATCAGAACACTGAAGCTTTCTTT
TRBV29-1	NA	TRBJ1-1	NA	CSVRWGSYTEAFF	TGCAGCGTGCGTTGGGGGTCGTACACTGAAGCTTTCTTT
TRBV9	NA	TRBJ1-6	few	CASSVGPGRSPLHF	TGTGCCAGCAGCGTAGGCCCGGGGCGGTCACCCCTCCACTTT
TRBV4-1	NA	TRBJ2-7	few	CASSQVSGLKYEQYF	TGCGCCAGCAGCCAAGTATCAGGACTGAAGTACGAGCAGTACTTC
TRBV9	TRBD2	TRBJ2-1	few	CASSVSGGGALVNEQFF	TGTGCCAGCAGCGTATCGGGCGGGGGGGCTTTGGTCAATGAGCAGTTCTTC
TRBV27	TRBD1	TRBJ2-6	few	CASTTGVSGANVLTF	TGTGCCAGCACCACAGGGGTCTCTGGGGCCAACGTCCTGACTTTC
TRBV4-1	TRBD2	TRBJ2-5	many	CASSSYGAGGRQETQYF	TGCGCCAGCAGCTCCTACGGAGCGGGGGGGCGCCAAGAGACCCAGTACTTC
TRBV5-1	NA	TRBJ2-3	few	CASSPDISFTDTQYF	TGCGCCAGCAGCCCGGATATCTCCTTCACAGATACGCAGTATTTT
TRBV7-9	NA	TRBJ2-2	many	CASSFRGSDTGELFF	TGTGCCAGCAGCTTTCGGGGCTCGGACACCGGGGAGCTGTTTTTT
TRBV12-1	NA	TRBJ2-2	NA	CASSPDWGAGTGELFF	NA
TRBV9	NA	TRBJ1-6	NA	CASQKRDGGNSPLHF	TGTGCCAGCCAAAAGAGGGATGGCGGAAATTCACCCCTCCACTTT
TRBV20-1	NA	TRBJ2-7	few	CSAQASYEQYF	TGCAGTGCTCAGGCGTCCTACGAGCAGTACTTC
TRBV6-1	NA	TRBJ2-4	NA	CASSEARGAWGKNIQYF	TGTGCCAGCAGTGAAGCTCGGGGGGCGTGGGGCAAAAACATTCAGTACTTC
TRBV7-6	TRBD1	TRBJ2-5	many	CASSLTGPQETQYF	TGTGCCAGCAGCTTGACAGGGCCGCAAGAGACCCAGTACTTC
TRBV7-2	NA	TRBJ1-1	many	CASSLDRGMNTEAFF	TGTGCCAGCAGCTTAGACCGGGGGATGAACACTGAAGCTTTCTTT
TRBV5-1	NA	TRBJ2-7	many	CASSWTDSAPFYEQYF	TGCGCCAGCAGCTGGACTGACAGCGCACCTTTCTACGAGCAGTACTTC
TRBV7-2	NA	TRBJ2-1	few	CASSFPILRHEQFF	TGTGCCAGCAGCTTCCCCATCCTTCGACATGAGCAGTTCTTC
TRBV7-8	TRBD1	TRBJ2-5	many	CASSLWTGVEETQYF	TGTGCCAGCAGCCTTTGGACAGGGGTAGAGGAGACCCAGTACTTC